These T cell receptor beta chains were read from a single sample in a study of shared clonotypes between healthy human individuals. The assay was immunoSEQ multiplex PCR, and TCRdb's table has in-frame clones only and misses some. The table shows about 2.1 million clones, with around 93% occurring only once. Sequencing was carried out using naive CD8+ T cells from PBMCs. These receptors were taken from a man aged 18 to 35 in good health. Some clones in this sample may be carry-over from other donors' samples. The CDR3 runs from the conserved cysteine through the conserved F or W. A D gene is named only where the DNA matches it firmly. Clone size appears in some rows only: once, few, many, or a class for an expanded clone.

>TRBV7-9|.|TRBD1|14|TRBJ1-5
CASSRAGGRGPQHF
TGTGCCAGCAGCCGAGCAGGGGGGAGAGGGCCCCAGCATTTT
>TRBV14|.|.|13|TRBJ2-7
CASSQDYGGEQYF
TGTGCCAGCAGCCAAGATTACGGGGGCGAGCAGTACTTC
>TRBV15|.|TRBD1|19|TRBJ2-6
CATSRQPGQYISGANVLTF
TGTGCCACCAGCAGACAACCGGGACAGTATATCTCTGGGGCCAACGTCCTGACTTTC
>TRBV27|.|.|14|TRBJ2-5
CASSPAAIQETQYF
TGTGCCAGCAGCCCCGCGGCGATCCAAGAGACCCAGTACTTC
>TRBV7-9|.|TRBD2|15|TRBJ2-7
CASSPGLANLYEQYF
TGTGCCAGCAGCCCGGGACTAGCGAATCTCTACGAGCAGTACTTC
>TRBV11-3|.|.|14|TRBJ2-6
CASSGSSGANVLTF
TGTGCCAGCTCGGGGAGCTCTGGGGCCAACGTCCTGACTTTC
>TRBV2|once|TRBD2|15|TRBJ2-3
CASLYTGGGTDTQYF
TGTGCCAGCCTTTATACGGGAGGAGGAACAGATACGCAGTATTTT
>TRBV15|.|.|16|TRBJ1-4
CATSSQEGASNEKLFF
TGTGCCACCAGCAGCCAGGAAGGGGCGTCTAATGAAAAACTGTTTTTT
>TRBV4-1|.|.|18|TRBJ1-4
CASSQTPGGTATNEKLFF
TGCGCCAGCAGCCAAACCCCCGGGGGGACTGCAACTAATGAAAAACTGTTTTTT
>TRBV7-9|.|TRBD2|14|TRBJ2-7
CASRGPREDYEQYF
TGTGCCAGCAGGGGGCCGCGGGAGGACTACGAGCAGTACTTC
>TRBV9|.|.|15|TRBJ2-1
CASSTRLNPYNEQFF
TGTGCCAGCAGCACCCGACTGAACCCCTACAATGAGCAGTTCTTC
>TRBV6-1|.|.|13|TRBJ2-1
CASSDNPGGEQFF
TGTGCCAGCAGTGATAACCCAGGCGGGGAGCAGTTCTTC
>TRBV5-1|few|.|13|TRBJ1-2
CASSFGGTYGYTF
TGCGCCAGCAGCTTTGGAGGAACGTATGGCTACACCTTC
>TRBV29-1|.|TRBD2|13|TRBJ2-1
CSARTSGYNEQFF
TGCAGCGCTAGGACTAGCGGCTACAATGAGCAGTTCTTC
>TRBV11-2|.|.|13|TRBJ2-5
CASTRDNQETQYF
TGTGCCAGCACTCGGGATAACCAAGAGACCCAGTACTTC